Sequencing of this T cell receptor beta chain was carried out in a study of blood T cell repertoires in COVID-19. Overall study context: From the United States, Italy and Spain came samples of acute and convalescent COVID-19.

Data came from immunoSEQ multiplex PCR; TCRdb stores just in-frame clones and leaves some out. Altogether fewer than 500,000 clones are present, 88% being singletons, with the ten largest covering more than 0.9%. This TCR came from a woman aged 25 to 39 with acute COVID-19. Sequencing input: PBMCs or T cells enriched from blood (not recorded which).

CDR3 DNA sequence: TGTGCCAGCAGCCAAGGCGGGGGGGCCAAAGAGCAGTACTTC. Protein product: CASSQGGGAKEQYF. This sequence joins TRBV14 and TRBJ2-7, with 9 bases that match TRBD2. V lost 1 base to trimming and J lost 7 bases; unmatched junction nucleotides: 5. CDR1 is SGHDN and CDR2 is FVKESK in the germline V gene. The CDR3 is made up of 14 amino acids. Filled out from reference TRBV14 and TRBJ2-7, the complete variable domain reads EAGVTQFPSHSVIEKGQTVTLRCDPISGHDNLYWYRRVMGKEIKFLLHFVKESKQDESGMPNNRFLAERTGGTYSTLKVQPAELEDSGVYFCASSQGGGAKEQYFGPGTRLTVT.